This T cell receptor beta chain was profiled in a study of PD-1 blockade in classical Hodgkin lymphoma (dated by TCRdb to 2020 to 2022). Background on the whole study: A peripheral blood immune signature of response to PD-1 blockade in classical Hodgkin lymphoma was defined using TCR beta sequencing and CyTOF.

Trimming removed 2 bases from V and 5 bases from J; the gene matches leave 15 bases unexplained. The germline V gene provides CDR1 KGHSH and CDR2 LQKENI. The CDR3 has 18 amino acids, counting the end cysteine and phenylalanine. Left in the record is the CDR3 DNA by itself, 54 bases read in frame from the first base. The paper as a whole reports these results and caveats: Baseline TCR diversity was reported to be lower in newly diagnosed patients than in healthy donors and to be lower still in relapsed/refractory patients. The study was limited to a single clinical trial cohort, and causes of repertoire differences, possibly disease activity or prior therapy, remained undefined.

The meaning of the sample's time point label: newly diagnosed, previously untreated cHL patient sample. Magnetic negative selection with a Miltenyi CD8+ T cell isolation kit was used to purify CD8+ T cells from thawed PBMCs. As a comparison group for the relapsed/refractory trial patients, PBMCs were sequenced from patients with newly diagnosed, previously untreated classical Hodgkin lymphoma. Peripheral blood was collected in 8 mL Vacutainer Cell Preparation Tubes, from which PBMCs were isolated by centrifugation and then cryopreserved. Purified CD4+ and CD8+ fractions were generated only in cases for which an additional PBMC sample was available. On LS columns in a quadroMACS separator, the magnetically labelled cells were depleted, and the flow-through was collected as the purified fraction. In regard to this clone: It lacks a known antigen. No base qualities exist here, and no much larger clone lies one base off it.

The Qiagen DNeasy kit was used to extract genomic DNA from unsorted PBMCs and from the negatively selected CD4+ and CD8+ fractions. Using primers that anneal to V and J segments, immunoSEQ multiplex PCR amplified the TCR beta CDR3 regions. A synthetic immune receptor repertoire was used to minimize amplification bias, and any residual bias was removed computationally once sequencing was done. As for the original processing: Custom Python scripts were used to quantify repertoire diversity as the Shannon entropy index. The unsorted, CD4+ and CD8+ repertoires were each analyzed separately, with the exception of combined analyses, where CD4+ and CD8+ sequences were merged in silico. As stored in TCRdb, this immuneACCESS dataset retains in-frame rearrangements with V and J assigned. A fraction of the clones does not appear; measured against another copy, unresolved V genes explain less than half of the discrepancy, and the remainder lacks a known reason. The V and J calls and clone size come from that table; D and trimming were worked out from the DNA. The sample data list some 15,000 clones, and approximately 90% of these were observed just once. The ten largest clones take up 5.5% to 7.5% of the sample.

The TCR sequence derives from a human donor with classical Hodgkin lymphoma. The sample consisted of CD8+ T cells from blood. Rearrangement joined TRBV18 to TRBJ2-1; 7 middle bases align to TRBD2. This receptor carries the CDR3 CASSPSPAGITLNNEQFF. The nucleotide sequence is TGTGCCAGCTCACCAAGCCCAGCGGGGATAACCCTGAACAATGAGCAGTTCTTC.